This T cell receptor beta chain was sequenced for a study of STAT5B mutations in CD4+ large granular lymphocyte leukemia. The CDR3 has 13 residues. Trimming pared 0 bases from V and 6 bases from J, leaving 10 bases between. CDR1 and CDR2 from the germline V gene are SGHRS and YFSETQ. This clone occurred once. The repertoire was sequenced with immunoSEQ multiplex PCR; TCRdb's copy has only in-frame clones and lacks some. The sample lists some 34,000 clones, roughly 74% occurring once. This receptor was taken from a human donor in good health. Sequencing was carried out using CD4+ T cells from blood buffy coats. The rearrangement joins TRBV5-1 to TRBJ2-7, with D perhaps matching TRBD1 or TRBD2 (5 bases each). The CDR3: CASSLDAGTEQYF. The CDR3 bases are TGCGCCAGCAGCTTGGACGCCGGGACCGAGCAGTACTTC. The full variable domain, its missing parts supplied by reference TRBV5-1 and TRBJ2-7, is KAGVTQTPRYLIKTRGQQVTLSCSPISGHRSVSWYQQTPGQGLQFLFEYFSETQRNKGNFPGRFSGRQFSNSRSEMNVSTLELGDSALYLCASSLDAGTEQYFGPGTRLTVT.